The 25 T cell receptor beta chains in this list originate from one sample, sequenced in a study of cytomegalovirus exposure and HLA in healthy donors. The method was immunoSEQ multiplex PCR; TCRdb's version includes in-frame clones alone and lacks a portion of them. The repertoire holds approximately 120,000 clones, around 90% seen once, with around 1.9% in the top ten. Sequencing was done on a sample of PBMCs. The receptor set was obtained from a woman aged 18-35 years in good health and CMV-seronegative.

The chain recombines TRBV19 with TRBJ1-5; D is undetermined. Germline assignment: CDR1 LNHDA and CDR2 SQIVND (reference sequence). The ends were cut back, 6 bases at V and 5 bases at J, with 14 bases in the middle. The length of the CDR3 is 14 residues. CDR3 in amino acids: CASSPRQSHQPQHF. The CDR3 region has the DNA TGTGCCAGTAGCCCTCGCCAGTCACATCAGCCCCAGCATTTT.

The CDR3: CASSEFGGSFYEQYF. CDR3 DNA sequence: TGTGCCAGCAGTGAATTCGGCGGGAGCTTTTACGAGCAGTACTTC. The V and J genes are TRBV2 and TRBJ2-7, with 7 nucleotides matching TRBD2. Germline CDR1 is SNHLY and CDR2 is FYNNEI. Trimming at V came to 2 bases and at J to 4 bases, leaving 8 bases not matched to a gene. The CDR3 totals 15 residues.

The rearrangement uses TRBV7-9 and TRBJ1-2, with 8 positions matching TRBD1. Germline V lookup: CDR1 SEHNR, CDR2 FQNEAQ (reference sequence). This CDR3 comprises 13 residues. The trim removed 4 bases at V and 4 bases at J, leaving 2 bases unmatched. In DNA, the CDR3 is TGTGCCAGCAGCTCTGGACAGGGCTATGGCTACACCTTC. Amino acid sequence: CASSSGQGYGYTF.

This clone was recorded once. The chain has TRBV7-9 and TRBJ1-2; D may be TRBD1 (6 bases). Germline V lookup: CDR1 SEHNR, CDR2 FQNEAQ (reference sequence). The CDR3 sequence is 14 residues long. Trimming cost V 2 bases and J 4 bases, with 11 bases left between them. The CDR3 reads CASSLSGTTYGYTF. The CDR3 nucleotides are TGTGCCAGCAGCTTAAGTGGGACAACCTATGGCTACACCTTC.

This chain links TRBV1 with TRBJ2-1; whether TRBD2, the table's D call, matches the DNA was not checked. TRBV1 is marked as a pseudogene. The CDR3 runs 16 residues. The CDR3 loop is CTSSPKLPSSYNEQFF. In DNA, the CDR3 is TGCACCAGCAGCCCGAAACTCCCAAGCTCCTACAATGAGCAGTTCTTC.

The CDR3 region has the DNA TGTGCCAGCAGCTTGAGCGGGGGGATAGGTCATAATTCACCCCTCCACTTT. This encodes CASSLSGGIGHNSPLHF. The chain combines TRBV5-6 with TRBJ1-6; weak D call: TRBD1 (5 bases). The CDR3 sequence is 17 residues long. The V end lost 1 base, the J end lost 5 bases, and 16 bases lay between the germline ends. The germline CDR1 and CDR2 sequences are SGHDT and YYEEEE.

The rearrangement joins TRBV27 to TRBJ2-1; TRBD1 matches at 7 bases. There are 13 residues in the CDR3. The junction had 0 bases not matched to a gene; V was cut back by 6 bases and J by 1 base. Germline CDR1 and CDR2: MNHEY and SMNVEV (reference sequence). CDR3 sequence: CASRDRSYNEQFF. CDR3 sequence (DNA): TGTGCCAGCAGGGACAGGTCCTACAATGAGCAGTTCTTC.

The V call is TRBV18, the J call TRBJ1-5; 9 bases agree with TRBD1. V lost 6 bases to trimming and J lost 2 bases; unmatched junction nucleotides: 8. CDR1 and CDR2 from the germline V gene are KGHSH and LQKENI. CDR3 size: 16 residues. The CDR3 bases are TGTGCCAGCTCCCTAATTCGACAGGGGGGCAATCAGCCCCAGCATTTT. Translated, it gives CASSLIRQGGNQPQHF.

This sequence joins TRBV19 and TRBJ2-1; possibly TRBD2 for D (6 bases). This CDR3 has 13 amino acids. CDR1 is LNHDA and CDR2 is SQIVND in the germline V gene (reference sequence). V was trimmed by 3 bases and J by 8 bases, leaving 11 bases between them. CDR3 region: CASSIGLADEQFF. The CDR3 nucleotides read TGTGCCAGTAGTATCGGTTTAGCGGATGAGCAGTTCTTC.

The chain couples TRBV9 to TRBJ2-3; no reliable D call. The germline V gene has CDR1 SGDLS and CDR2 YYNGEE. The CDR3 spans 15 residues. Trimming took off 0 bases at V and 2 bases at J, with 10 bases between the two ends. This CDR3 is CASSVVTEPTDTQYF. For the CDR3, the DNA is TGTGCCAGCAGCGTAGTTACAGAACCCACAGATACGCAGTATTTT. The variable domain in full, completed from reference TRBV9 and TRBJ2-3, reads DSGVTQTPKHLITATGQRVTLRCSPRSGDLSVYWYQQSLDQGLQFLIQYYNGEERAKGNILERFSAQQFPDLHSELNLSSLELGDSALYFCASSVVTEPTDTQYFGPGTRLTVL.

This clone was seen a single time. J is TRBJ1-2 and V is TRBV11-3, with D possibly TRBD1 on 6 matching bases. The CDR3 is 13 amino acids. CDR1 and CDR2 from the germline V gene are SGHNT and YENEEA. Trimming left V 7 bases short and J 4 bases short, with 13 bases between. CDR3 protein: CASTRAGAYGYTF. The CDR3 nucleotides read TGTGCCAGCACCCGGGCAGGGGCCTATGGCTACACCTTC.

This clone showed up just a few times. V is TRBV19 and J is TRBJ2-7; TRBD1 agrees at 10 bases. The CDR3 consists of 13 residues. The V gene's germline CDR1 is LNHDA and CDR2 SQIVND (reference sequence). Unmatched junction bases numbered 7, after V lost 10 bases and J lost 4 bases. The CDR3 spells CATGRDRGYEQYF. The CDR3 nucleotides are TGTGCCACGGGGCGGGACAGGGGTTACGAGCAGTACTTC.

The chain has TRBV13 and TRBJ2-7; unclear D gene. The CDR3 runs 15 residues. The V gene's germline CDR1 is PRHDT and CDR2 FYEKMQ (reference sequence). The V gene lost 5 bases and the J gene lost 0 bases, with 14 bases spanning the gap. The CDR3 region has the DNA TGTGCCAGCAGCGTAGCAGGCTCGAGCTCCTACGAGCAGTACTTC. Translation gives CASSVAGSSSYEQYF.

V and J are TRBV30 and TRBJ1-5; a possible D gene is TRBD1 (6 bases). The CDR3 is 15 amino acids. CDR1 is GTSNPN and CDR2 is SVGIG in the germline V gene (reference sequence). Trimming removed 2 bases at V and 4 bases at J, with 15 bases between. The CDR3 reads CAWSRGGRENQPQHF. The CDR3 DNA is TGTGCCTGGAGTCGAGGGGGTAGGGAGAATCAGCCCCAGCATTTT.

V usage is TRBV19 and J usage is TRBJ1-2, with D maybe TRBD1 (6 bases). The CDR3 covers 13 residues. The germline CDR1 and CDR2 sequences are LNHDA and SQIVND (reference sequence). V was trimmed by 6 bases and J by 8 bases, leaving 16 bases between them. Here the CDR3 DNA reads TGTGCCAGTAGACCCACAGGGACGGGGGGCTACACCTTC. Amino acids: CASRPTGTGGYTF. The variable domain in full, with the rest retrieved from reference TRBV19 and TRBJ1-2, is DGGITQSPKYLFRKEGQNVTLSCEQNLNHDAMYWYRQDPGQGLRLIYYSQIVNDFQKGDIAEGYSVSREKKESFPLTVTSAQKNPTAFYLCASRPTGTGGYTFGSGTRLTVV.

The chain recombines TRBV19 with TRBJ2-7; D gene uncertain. This CDR3 comprises 13 residues. CDR1 LNHDA and CDR2 SQIVND come from the germline V gene (reference sequence). Trimming shortened V by 6 bases and J by 5 bases, and 14 bases separated the two germline ends. The CDR3 sequence is CASRLQPAHEQYF. The CDR3 DNA follows: TGTGCCAGTAGGTTACAGCCCGCTCACGAGCAGTACTTC.

This clone was seen more than once but under ten times. The rearrangement uses TRBV5-6 and TRBJ2-1, with 8 bases identical to TRBD2. The length of the CDR3 is 15 residues. Per germline, CDR1 SGHDT and CDR2 YYEEEE. The V gene end was trimmed by 2 bases and the J gene end by 4 bases; junction bases not matched to a gene: 5. CDR3 coding DNA: TGTGCCAGCAGCTTACGCGGGAGGCCGTACAATGAGCAGTTCTTC. Translation: CASSLRGRPYNEQFF.

This sequence joins TRBV4-1 and TRBJ2-1; no clear D gene. The length of the CDR3 is 13 residues. Germline V gene sequence: CDR1 MGHRA, CDR2 YSYEKL. V was shortened by 1 base and J by 3 bases, with 4 bases between the two germline ends. The CDR3 spells CASSQVHYNEQFF. CDR3 coding DNA: TGCGCCAGCAGCCAAGTTCACTACAATGAGCAGTTCTTC.

This clone is a singleton in its sample. This CDR3 is CASSQRRDRKETQYF. Here the CDR3 DNA reads TGTGCCAGCAGCCAACGCCGGGACAGAAAAGAGACCCAGTACTTC. V is TRBV7-9 and J is TRBJ2-5; 7 bases map to TRBD1. Germline V CDR1 and CDR2: SEHNR, FQNEAQ (reference sequence). The CDR3 runs 15 residues. Germline trimming cut 5 bases from V and 3 bases from J; bases unmatched to any gene: 9.

V gene TRBV13 combines with J gene TRBJ1-3; D may be TRBD1 (5 bases). Trimming removed 0 bases from V and 8 bases from J, with 5 bases in between. The CDR3 is 12 amino acids. Germline V lookup: CDR1 PRHDT, CDR2 FYEKMQ (reference sequence). CDR3 sequence: CASSLGGDTIYF. The CDR3 DNA reads TGTGCCAGCAGCTTAGGAGGGGACACCATATATTTT.

The rearrangement uses TRBV19 and TRBJ2-3; D possibly corresponds to TRBD2 (7 bases). Germline CDR1 reads LNHDA; CDR2 reads SQIVND (reference sequence). This CDR3 is built from 15 residues. Trimming left V 3 bases short and J 5 bases short, with 15 bases between. DNA for the CDR3: TGTGCCAGTAGTATTAGGGCGGGGGCAGGAGATACGCAGTATTTT. Amino acids: CASSIRAGAGDTQYF.

CDR3 coding DNA: TGTGCCAGCAGCTTTCAGGACAGCGAGTCCTACGAGCAGTACTTC. Protein product: CASSFQDSESYEQYF. This sequence joins TRBV11-3 and TRBJ2-7; tentatively, D is TRBD1 (6 bases). The CDR3 covers 15 residues. Germline V gene sequence: CDR1 SGHNT, CDR2 YENEEA. V shed 3 bases and J shed 1 base, with 13 bases lying between them.

The V and J genes are TRBV2 and TRBJ2-3; 12 bases match TRBD2. The CDR3 is 15 residues long. Unmatched junction bases numbered 6, after V lost 5 bases and J lost 6 bases. CDR1 is SNHLY and CDR2 is FYNNEI in the germline V gene. CDR3 loop: CASSSLAGGGDTQYF. DNA of the CDR3: TGTGCCAGCAGTTCACTAGCGGGGGGTGGGGATACGCAGTATTTT.

The chain carries TRBV7-2 and TRBJ1-5; 7 nucleotides align to TRBD1. The CDR3 runs 13 residues. Trimming cost V 5 bases and J 4 bases; bases outside gene matches: 2. CDR1 and CDR2 from the germline V gene are SGHTA and FQGNSA. Here the CDR3 DNA reads TGTGCCAGCAGCGGGGACAGAAATCAGCCCCAGCATTTT. Protein product: CASSGDRNQPQHF.

The chain is built from TRBV10-3 and TRBJ2-2; 14 bases are a match to TRBD2. The CDR3 is 16 residues long. Germline V gene sequence: CDR1 ENHRY, CDR2 SYGVKD. V gave up 7 bases and J gave up 1 base; unmatched junction bases: 2. The CDR3 loop reads CAIKGTSGRNTGELFF. The DNA for the CDR3 is TGTGCCATCAAAGGGACTAGCGGGAGGAACACCGGGGAGCTGTTTTTT.